This T cell receptor (beta chain) was captured in a study of cytomegalovirus exposure and HLA in healthy donors. This CDR3 has 11 residues. Germline V gene sequence: CDR1 DFQATT, CDR2 SNEGSKA (reference sequence). The V end was cut by 2 bases, the J end by 7 bases, with 9 bases between. Study-wide results and limits: A few of the chains that were CMV-associated were confirmed in vitro to be specific for CMV antigens.

About this clone: The target antigen is unknown.

PCR employed 60 Vbeta and 13 Jbeta primers. Sequenced by immunoSEQ multiplex PCR; TCRdb stores in-frame clones only, minus some. The table records approximately 290,000 clones, approximately 80% of them present only once. This chain links TRBV20-1 with TRBJ2-7; no clear D. The sequencing input was PBMCs. The receptor's source is a girl aged 2 to 10 in good health and CMV-seronegative. The CDR3 DNA reads TGCAGTGCTAGATTCAGGCGAGAGCAGTACTTC. It is translated as CSARFRREQYF.